This TCR beta chain was observed in a study of blood T cell repertoires in COVID-19. Trimming at V came to 5 bases and at J to 7 bases, leaving 8 bases not matched to a gene. This CDR3 contains 14 residues. The germline CDR1 and CDR2 sequences are KGHSH and LQKENI. Sequenced by immunoSEQ multiplex PCR; TCRdb stores in-frame clones only, minus some. In the table there are 150,000 or so clones, around 85% of which are singletons. This chain joins TRBV18 and TRBJ2-1; TRBD2 matches at 7 bases. The material sequenced was PBMCs or T cells enriched from blood (not recorded which). The TCR was taken from a woman in her 40s with acute COVID-19. The CDR3 DNA sequence: TGTGCCAGCTCATCCGCGGGAGTTGCAAATGAGCAGTTCTTC. Protein: CASSSAGVANEQFF.